These 8 T cell receptor beta chains were sequenced from one sample in a study of cytomegalovirus exposure and HLA in healthy donors. Sequenced by immunoSEQ multiplex PCR; TCRdb stores in-frame clones only, minus some. Counted here are tens of thousands of clones, approximately 96% occurring once; the ten biggest clones make up 0.9%. Specimen: PBMCs. These receptors originate from a man between 18 and 35 years old in good health and CMV-seronegative.

The chain couples TRBV20-1 to TRBJ2-7; the D gene is possibly TRBD2 (5 bases). CDR1 is DFQATT, CDR2 SNEGSKA, per germline (reference sequence). The CDR3 is 11 amino acids. Trimming left V 3 bases short and J 3 bases short, with 6 bases between. CDR3: CSASGIYEQYF. Here the CDR3 DNA reads TGCAGTGCTAGCGGGATCTACGAGCAGTACTTC.

The rearrangement links TRBV5-1 to TRBJ2-7; no firm D call. The V end was cut by 4 bases, the J end by 2 bases, with 19 bases between. The V gene's germline CDR1 is SGHRS and CDR2 YFSETQ. The CDR3 totals 16 residues. The CDR3 nucleotides read TGCGCCAGCAGCCCGCGCGAGGTGGGTTCTCCCTACGAGCAGTACTTC. Its protein is CASSPREVGSPYEQYF.

The chain uses TRBV13 and TRBJ2-3; D gene ambiguous. V lost 5 bases, J lost 3 bases, and 18 bases lay in between. The germline V gene encodes CDR1 PRHDT and CDR2 FYEKMQ (reference sequence). The CDR3 totals 16 residues. The CDR3 sequence: CASSPRLGKRTDTQYF. CDR3 DNA: TGTGCCAGCAGCCCCCGCCTAGGAAAAAGGACAGATACGCAGTATTTT.

This rearrangement joins TRBV7-6 to TRBJ2-1, with TRBD2 matching 9 bases. The CDR3 has 17 amino acids. Germline V lookup: CDR1 SGHVS, CDR2 FNYEAQ. V lost 4 bases to trimming and J lost 6 bases; unmatched junction nucleotides: 13. CDR3 bases: TGTGCCAGCAGCTCAACCGCCGGGACTAGCCCGGGCAATGAGCAGTTCTTC. This codes for CASSSTAGTSPGNEQFF.

This chain uses TRBV27 with TRBJ2-4; 7 bases map to TRBD1. After removal of 5 bases from V and 3 bases from J, the junction contained 13 bases not matched to a gene. Germline CDR1 MNHEY, CDR2 SMNVEV (reference sequence). CDR3 size: 17 residues. CDR3 coding DNA: TGTGCCAGCAGTCATCCAACAGGGGTGAAGGGCAAAAACATTCAGTACTTC. This encodes CASSHPTGVKGKNIQYF.

The chain employs TRBV29-1 and TRBJ1-1; maybe TRBD1 (5 bases). The CDR3 runs 15 residues. The V end lost 0 bases, the J end lost 5 bases, and 16 bases lay between the germline ends. The V gene's germline CDR1 is SQVTM and CDR2 ANQGSEA. CDR3 in amino acids: CSVEDRGRVLTEAFF. As DNA, the CDR3 is TGCAGCGTTGAAGATCGAGGCAGGGTTCTAACTGAAGCTTTCTTT.

The chain has TRBV7-9 and TRBJ2-2; 12 bases match TRBD2. Germline assignment: CDR1 SEHNR and CDR2 FQNEAQ (reference sequence). The J segment lost 4 bases and the V segment lost 7 bases, leaving 7 bases of the junction unmatched. The CDR3 is made up of 16 amino acids. The CDR3 region has the DNA TGTGCCAGCATCCCTTCGGGACTAGCGGGCACCGGGGAGCTGTTTTTT. It codes for CASIPSGLAGTGELFF.

The chain carries TRBV5-1 and TRBJ1-3, with D hard to call. V was cut by 2 bases and J by 0 bases, with 6 bases left in between. The CDR3 has 14 amino acids. From germline, CDR1 is SGHRS and CDR2 YFSETQ. The CDR3 nucleotides read TGCGCCAGCAGCTTAGGAGTCTCTGGAAACACCATATATTTT. Its protein is CASSLGVSGNTIYF.